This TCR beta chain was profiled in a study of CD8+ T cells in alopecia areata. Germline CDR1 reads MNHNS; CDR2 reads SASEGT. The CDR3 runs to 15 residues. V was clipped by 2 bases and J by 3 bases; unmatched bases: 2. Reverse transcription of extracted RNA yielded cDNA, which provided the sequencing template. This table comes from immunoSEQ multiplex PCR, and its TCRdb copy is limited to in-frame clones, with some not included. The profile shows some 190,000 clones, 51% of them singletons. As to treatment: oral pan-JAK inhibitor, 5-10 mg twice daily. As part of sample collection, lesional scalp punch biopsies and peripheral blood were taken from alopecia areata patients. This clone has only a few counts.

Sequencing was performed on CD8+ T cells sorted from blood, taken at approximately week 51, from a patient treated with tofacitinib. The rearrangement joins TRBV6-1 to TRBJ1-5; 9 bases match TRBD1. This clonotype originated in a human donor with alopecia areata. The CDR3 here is CASSEWTGDNQPQHF. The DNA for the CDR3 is TGTGCCAGCAGTGAATGGACAGGGGACAATCAGCCCCAGCATTTT.